The entry that follows covers one TCR beta chain sequence. Its antigen is currently unknown. These data originate in a study of cytomegalovirus exposure and HLA in healthy donors. Study background: Genotyping of roughly 400 donors showed that roughly 80% belonged to the Caucasian-associated ancestry cluster. Regarding the study as a whole: It was only CMV serostatus that was available as immune exposure information. According to the study, 180 or so TCR beta chains were cytomegalovirus-associated.

Germline assignment: CDR1 MNHEY and CDR2 SVGAGI. The CDR3 covers 16 residues. The V and J ends lost 2 bases and 6 bases, in that order; junction bases with no gene match: 6. The PCR employed 60 Vbeta primers together with 13 Jbeta primers. TCRdb keeps only in-frame clones here, not all; method: immunoSEQ multiplex PCR. The data contain approximately 120,000 clones, approximately 76% of them singletons. This rearrangement joins TRBV6-5 to TRBJ2-3; 12 nucleotides match TRBD2. The sequenced sample was PBMCs. This TCR was sampled from a woman in her forties or fifties in good health and CMV-seropositive. The chain's CDR3 is CASSYATSGGRDTQYF. The CDR3 nucleotides are TGTGCCAGCAGTTACGCGACTAGCGGGGGCAGGGATACGCAGTATTTT.